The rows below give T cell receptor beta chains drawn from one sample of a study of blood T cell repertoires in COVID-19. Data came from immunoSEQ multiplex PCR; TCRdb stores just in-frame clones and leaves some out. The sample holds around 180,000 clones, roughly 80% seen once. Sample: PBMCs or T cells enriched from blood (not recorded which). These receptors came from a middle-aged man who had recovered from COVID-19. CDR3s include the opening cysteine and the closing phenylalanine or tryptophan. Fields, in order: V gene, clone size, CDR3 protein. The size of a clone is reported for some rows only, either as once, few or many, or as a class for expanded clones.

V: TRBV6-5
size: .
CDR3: CASSSRGGQPQHF

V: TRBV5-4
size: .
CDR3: CASSPGADEQYF

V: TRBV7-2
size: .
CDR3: CASSRIRGYEQYF

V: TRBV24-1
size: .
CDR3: CATKGQADTGELFF

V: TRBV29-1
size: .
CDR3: CSVDSGTSGVGDTQYF

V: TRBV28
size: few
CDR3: CAISSGQGREKLFF

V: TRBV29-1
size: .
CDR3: CSVVRDRDRYEQYF

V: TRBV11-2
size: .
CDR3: CASSLDLSQPQHF

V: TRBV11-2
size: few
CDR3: CASSVRGSGVNTEAFF

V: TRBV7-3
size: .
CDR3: CASSLRGRRTEAFF

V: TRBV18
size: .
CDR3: CASSPDRSNTEAFF

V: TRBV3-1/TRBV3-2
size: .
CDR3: CASKRGTNTGELFF